This paragraph reports one T cell receptor (beta chain). This specimen comes from a study of blood T cell repertoires in COVID-19. At the level of the study: PBMCs, B-cell-depleted T cells, or T cells were the source of the cDNA or gDNA that made up the material.

The junction had 4 bases not matched to a gene; V was cut back by 3 bases and J by 3 bases. Per germline, CDR1 KGHSH and CDR2 LQKENI. This CDR3 contains 15 residues. Libraries were prepared by immunoSEQ multiplex PCR; TCRdb keeps only in-frame clonotypes and omits some of them. The sample includes some 200,000 clones, about nine tenths of them seen just once. The clonotype originates from a woman aged 40 to 49 with acute COVID-19. The sample taken for sequencing was PBMCs or T cells enriched from blood (not recorded which). The V gene is TRBV18, the J gene TRBJ1-5, with 8 nucleotides matching TRBD1. The CDR3 sequence: CASSPGQGTNQPQHF. The CDR3 DNA follows: TGTGCCAGCTCACCCGGACAGGGAACCAATCAGCCCCAGCATTTT.